This TCR beta chain was obtained from a study of control samples from healthy donors and cancer patients. The V gene's germline CDR1 is KGHSH and CDR2 LQKENI. Between the trimmed V and J ends, which lost 3 bases and 7 bases, there was a span of 12 bases. The CDR3 covers 14 residues. Sequenced by immunoSEQ multiplex PCR; TCRdb stores in-frame clones only, minus some. The sample lists under 150,000 clones; approximately 86% were seen once. This chain uses TRBV18 with TRBJ1-4; D might be TRBD1 (6 bases). This receptor was obtained from a woman in her 30s in good health. The sequencing sample was made of blood. CDR3 protein: CASSPVMGAEKLFF. The CDR3 DNA reads as TGTGCCAGCTCACCGGTAATGGGGGCTGAAAAACTGTTTTTT. The full variable domain, in which reference TRBV18 and TRBJ1-4 provide the parts outside the CDR3, is NAGVMQNPRHLVRRRGQEARLRCSPMKGHSHVYWYRQLPEEGLKFMVYLQKENIIDESGMPKERFSAEFPKEGPSILRIQQVVRGDSAAYFCASSPVMGAEKLFFGSGTQLSVL.